The 8 T cell receptor beta chains below come from one sample, sequenced in a study of early T cells in non-severe SARS-CoV-2 infection. TCRdb passed the 5' RACE reads through MiXCR, listing each CDR3 protein once. Found here are under 70,000 distinct CDR3 sequences, around 14% of them singletons; the top ten hold 9.3%. The sequences come from whole blood, collected at baseline. These receptors originate from an adult who was a healthcare worker with PCR-confirmed SARS-CoV-2 infection or an uninfected control (not recorded which).

J is TRBJ2-7 and V is TRBV28; tentatively, D is TRBD1 (6 bases). V lost 7 bases and J 4 bases, leaving 11 bases between the germline ends. This CDR3 contains 12 residues. Germline V lookup: CDR1 MDHEN, CDR2 SYDVKM. CDR3 in DNA: TGTGCCAGCACACCGAGGGGGTACGAGCAGTACTTC. Residues: CASTPRGYEQYF.

This clonotype was detected a few times. This rearrangement joins TRBV6-5 to TRBJ1-2; 8 bases line up with TRBD1. Germline V gene data show CDR1 as MNHEY and CDR2 as SVGAGI. Losses at the gene ends were 0 bases for V and 6 bases for J; bases not matched to a gene: 3. CDR3 size: 14 residues. CDR3 in DNA: TGTGCCAGCAGTTACTCGAACAGGGGGGATGGCTACACCTTC. Translated, it gives CASSYSNRGDGYTF.

This clonotype was detected only a few times. The genes are TRBV9 and TRBJ2-2; no definite D call. V lost 2 bases and J lost 6, with 8 bases in between. Germline V CDR1 and CDR2: SGDLS, YYNGEE. This CDR3 is built from 13 residues. In DNA, the CDR3 is TGTGCCAGCAGCGTTTACCTATCCGGGGAGCTGTTTTTT. Translated: CASSVYLSGELFF.

This clonotype has more than one count but fewer than ten. The chain recombines TRBV18 with TRBJ2-1, with TRBD2 identical over 7 bases. Germline V lookup: CDR1 KGHSH, CDR2 LQKENI. This CDR3 region has 15 residues. The ends lost 2 bases at V and 0 bases at J; junction bases unmatched: 1. CDR3 residues: CASSPSGISYNEQFF. The DNA of the CDR3 is TGTGCCAGCTCACCAAGCGGGATCTCCTACAATGAGCAGTTCTTC.

In its sample, this clonotype was seen a few times. The chain employs TRBV29-1 and TRBJ1-1, with TRBD1 matching over 7 bases. Unmatched junction bases numbered 7, after V lost 2 bases and J lost 7 bases. The CDR3 sequence is 13 residues long. In germline, CDR1 is SQVTM, CDR2 ANQGSEA. The chain's CDR3 is CSVEINRGDEAFF. The CDR3 nucleotides are TGCAGCGTTGAAATTAACAGGGGTGATGAAGCTTTCTTT.

J is TRBJ2-2 and V is TRBV27, with 9 bases fitting TRBD2. In germline, CDR1 is MNHEY, CDR2 SMNVEV (reference sequence). The CDR3 contains 15 residues. The ends lost 5 bases at V and 7 bases at J; junction bases unmatched: 8. In DNA, the CDR3 is TGTGCCAGCAGTAAGAGGCGGGAGGGCGTCGGGGAGCTGTTTTTT. It codes for CASSKRREGVGELFF.

The rearrangement uses TRBV19 and TRBJ1-2; no firm D call. Trimming stripped 3 bases from V and 4 bases from J, with 9 bases between. Germline CDR1 and CDR2: LNHDA and SQIVND (reference sequence). CDR3 size: 13 residues. This CDR3 reads CASSIRTAYGYTF. The DNA of the CDR3 is TGTGCCAGTAGTATCAGGACGGCCTATGGCTACACCTTC.

This rearrangement joins TRBV6-6 to TRBJ1-1, with unresolved D. This CDR3 spans 15 amino acids. V lost 2 bases to trimming and J lost 2 bases, with 12 bases between them. Germline V lookup: CDR1 MNHNY, CDR2 SVGAGI (reference sequence). The CDR3 DNA is TGTGCCAGCAGTTACCCCCCCGGGGTTAACACTGAAGCTTTCTTT. It encodes CASSYPPGVNTEAFF.